This T cell receptor beta chain was recovered during a study of Ad26.COV2.S vaccination and SARS-CoV-2 variants. Across the whole study: Donor got 5x10^10 or 1x10^11 viral particles of Ad26.COV2.S.

This table comes from immunoSEQ multiplex PCR, and its TCRdb copy is limited to in-frame clones, with some not included. The sample has about 400,000 clones; about 90% are singletons. General study findings and limits: Substantial breadth in spike-specific CD8+ and CD4+ T cell responses was reportedly seen after vaccination.

Described treatment: approximately 18 received Ad26.COV2.S at low or high dose, single or two shots; roughly five received placebo; per-sample allocation not given. Samples were taken on day 63 after the first vaccine or placebo injection. Immunization relied on an Ad26 vector, which expressed Wuhan-strain SARS-CoV-2 spike. The CDR3 consists of 16 residues. Germline V CDR1 and CDR2: MDHEN, SYDVKM. V lost 6 bases, J lost 0 bases, and 14 bases lay in between. For this clone: Its antigen is undetermined.

The clonotype originates from a person aged 18 to 65 who received the Ad26.COV2.S COVID-19 vaccine or a placebo. This material consisted of peripheral blood, taken in a trial of Ad26.COV2.S vaccine versus placebo. The chain joins TRBV28 to TRBJ1-4; D uncertain. The CDR3 region has the DNA TGTGCCAGCAGCCTCAGGAATTGGGCAACTAATGAAAAACTGTTTTTT. It is translated as CASSLRNWATNEKLFF.